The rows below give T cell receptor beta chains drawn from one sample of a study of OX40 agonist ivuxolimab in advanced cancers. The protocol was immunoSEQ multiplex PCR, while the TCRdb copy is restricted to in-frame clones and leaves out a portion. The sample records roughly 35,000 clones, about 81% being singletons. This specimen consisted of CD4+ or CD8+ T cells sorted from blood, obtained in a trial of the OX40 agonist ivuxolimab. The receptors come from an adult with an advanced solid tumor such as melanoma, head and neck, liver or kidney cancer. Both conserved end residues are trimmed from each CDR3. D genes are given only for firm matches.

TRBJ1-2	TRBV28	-	ASTTGFNYGYT
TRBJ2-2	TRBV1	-	TSSQFRTQHRGAV
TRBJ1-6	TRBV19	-	ASSPQVRIYSPLH
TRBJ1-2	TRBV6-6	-	ASSYRAANYGYT
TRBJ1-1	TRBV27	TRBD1	ASRDTPGTGTTEAF
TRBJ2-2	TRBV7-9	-	ASSLGTPNTGELF
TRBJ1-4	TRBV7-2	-	ASSRDRNEKLF
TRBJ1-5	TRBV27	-	ATTRRGGGGQPQH
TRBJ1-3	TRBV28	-	ASLIGRSSGNTIY
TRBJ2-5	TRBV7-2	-	ASSFLARETQY
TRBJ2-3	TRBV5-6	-	ASSLGGIWQSSTDTQY
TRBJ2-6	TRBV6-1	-	ASATAVSGANVLT
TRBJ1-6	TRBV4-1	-	ASSQSLTTGTYDSPLH
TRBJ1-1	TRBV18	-	ASSSSRGAAF
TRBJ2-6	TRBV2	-	ASSRQGGSGANVLT
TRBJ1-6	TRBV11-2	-	ASSAQRGSPLH
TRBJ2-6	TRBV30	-	AWSGSGANVLT
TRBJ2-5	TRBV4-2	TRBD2	ASSQDSLAGGRVETQY
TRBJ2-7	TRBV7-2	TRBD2	ASSLDAGGYEQY
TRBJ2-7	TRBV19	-	ASSREVGNYEQY
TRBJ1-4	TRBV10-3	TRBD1	AISEGDSNEKLF
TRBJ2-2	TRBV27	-	ASSLRGLWTGELF
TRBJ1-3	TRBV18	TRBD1	ASSRQGQHSGNTIY
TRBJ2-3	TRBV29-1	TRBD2	SVGLITRAGGKTDTQY
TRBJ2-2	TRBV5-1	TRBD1	ASSYGTGPNTGELF
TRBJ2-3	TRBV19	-	ASTDVLGATQY
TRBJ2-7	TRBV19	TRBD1	ASSLSGTGQYEQY
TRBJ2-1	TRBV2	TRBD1	ASTRDRGRDEQF
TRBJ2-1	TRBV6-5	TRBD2	ASSYSGAKYNEQF
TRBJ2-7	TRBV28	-	ASSLLWPSSYEQY
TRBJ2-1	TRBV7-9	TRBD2	ASSLRREGRQF